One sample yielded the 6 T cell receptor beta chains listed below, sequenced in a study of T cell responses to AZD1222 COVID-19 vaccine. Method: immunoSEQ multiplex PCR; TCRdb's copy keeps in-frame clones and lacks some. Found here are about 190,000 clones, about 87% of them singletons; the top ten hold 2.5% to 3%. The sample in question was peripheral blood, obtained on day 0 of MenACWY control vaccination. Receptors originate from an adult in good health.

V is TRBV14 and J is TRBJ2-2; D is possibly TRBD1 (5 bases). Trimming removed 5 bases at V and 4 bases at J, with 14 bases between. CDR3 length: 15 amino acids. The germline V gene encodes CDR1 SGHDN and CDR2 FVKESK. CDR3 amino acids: CASSYNVGVTGELFF. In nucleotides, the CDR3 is TGTGCCAGCAGCTATAATGTAGGGGTCACCGGGGAGCTGTTTTTT.

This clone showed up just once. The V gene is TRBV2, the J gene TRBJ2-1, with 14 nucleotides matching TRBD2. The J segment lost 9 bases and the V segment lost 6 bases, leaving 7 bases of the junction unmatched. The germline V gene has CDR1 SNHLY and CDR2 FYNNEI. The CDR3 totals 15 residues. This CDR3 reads CASRPTSGGASEQFF. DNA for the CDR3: TGTGCCAGCAGACCGACTAGCGGGGGGGCAAGTGAGCAGTTCTTC.

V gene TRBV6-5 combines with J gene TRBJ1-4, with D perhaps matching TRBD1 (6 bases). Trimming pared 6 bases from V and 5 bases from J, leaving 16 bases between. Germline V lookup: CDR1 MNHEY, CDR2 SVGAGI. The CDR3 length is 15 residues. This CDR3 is CASRKSGAGNEKLFF. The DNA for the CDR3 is TGTGCCAGCAGAAAATCAGGGGCCGGGAATGAAAAACTGTTTTTT.

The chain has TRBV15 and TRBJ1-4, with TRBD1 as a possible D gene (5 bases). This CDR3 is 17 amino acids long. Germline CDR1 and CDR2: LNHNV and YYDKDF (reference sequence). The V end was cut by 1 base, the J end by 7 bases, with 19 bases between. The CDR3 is CATSRGGVGTAVEKLFF. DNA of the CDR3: TGTGCCACCAGCAGAGGAGGGGTTGGGACCGCAGTTGAAAAACTGTTTTTT.

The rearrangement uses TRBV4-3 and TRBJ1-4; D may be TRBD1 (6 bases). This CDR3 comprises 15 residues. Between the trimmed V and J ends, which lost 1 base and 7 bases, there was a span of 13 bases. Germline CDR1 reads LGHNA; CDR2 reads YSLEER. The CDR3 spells CASSQGGQGSEKLFF. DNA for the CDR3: TGCGCCAGCAGCCAAGGGGGGCAGGGAAGTGAAAAACTGTTTTTT.

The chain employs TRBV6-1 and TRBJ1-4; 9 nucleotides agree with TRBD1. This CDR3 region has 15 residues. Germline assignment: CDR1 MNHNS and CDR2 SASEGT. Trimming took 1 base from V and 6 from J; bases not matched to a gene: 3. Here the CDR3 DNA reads TGTGCCAGCAGTGAAGGGGACAGGGATTATGAAAAACTGTTTTTT. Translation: CASSEGDRDYEKLFF.